A single sample gave rise to the 13 T cell receptor beta chains below, sequenced in a study of cytomegalovirus exposure and HLA in healthy donors. Vbeta (60) and Jbeta (13) primers were used in the PCR. Produced via immunoSEQ multiplex PCR; TCRdb's table is partial and in-frame only. This sample has about 120,000 clones, with 80% found just once. Sequenced sample: PBMCs. These receptors originate from a female donor in good health and CMV-seropositive.

The chain links TRBV27 to TRBJ1-5, with 9 bases fitting TRBD1. The germline V gene encodes CDR1 MNHEY and CDR2 SMNVEV (reference sequence). The CDR3 is 13 amino acids. Trimming took 4 bases from V and 7 from J; bases not matched to a gene: 2. This chain's CDR3 is CASSWGTGQPQHF. The CDR3 DNA is TGTGCCAGCAGTTGGGGGACAGGGCAGCCCCAGCATTTT.

This chain joins TRBV19 and TRBJ1-5, with TRBD1 matching over 9 bases. The CDR3 loop spans 14 amino acids. Germline V gene lookup returns CDR1 LNHDA and CDR2 SQIVND (reference sequence). Trimming cost V 4 bases and J 6 bases; bases outside gene matches: 4. As DNA, the CDR3 is TGTGCCAGTAGTACCGGGACAGGGTTTCAGCCCCAGCATTTT. Its protein product is CASSTGTGFQPQHF.

This sequence joins TRBV6-5 and TRBJ2-1; D is possibly TRBD2 (7 bases). Trimming took 2 bases from V and 7 from J, leaving 12 bases between them. Per the germline V gene, CDR1 is MNHEY and CDR2 is SVGAGI. The CDR3 contains 14 residues. The CDR3 protein is CASSYRGGKNEQFF. CDR3 bases: TGTGCCAGCAGTTACAGGGGGGGGAAAAATGAGCAGTTCTTC.

The chain recombines TRBV10-3 with TRBJ2-7; 10 positions match TRBD1. Germline assignment: CDR1 ENHRY and CDR2 SYGVKD. V dropped 6 bases and J dropped 2; count of bases not matched to a gene: 4. The CDR3 runs 14 residues. The CDR3 sequence is CAIRKTGGTYEQYF. In nucleotides, the CDR3 is TGTGCCATCAGGAAGACAGGGGGCACCTACGAGCAGTACTTC.

Turning to this clone: Sequence at one end of the junction differs from germline and may be a read error. This chain uses TRBV2 with TRBJ2-5; D may be TRBD2 (5 bases). Germline V lookup: CDR1 SNHLY, CDR2 FYNNEI. The CDR3 runs to 14 residues. The CDR3, as DNA: TGTGCCAGCAGTGAAGCGCAGGCTAGCACCCAGCCGGACTTC. This sequence encodes CASSEAQASTQPDF.

This chain links TRBV11-2 with TRBJ1-3; D is unclear. Germline loops: CDR1 SGHAT, CDR2 FQNNGV. The V and J ends lost 2 bases and 4 bases respectively, with 6 bases between them. CDR3 length equals 13 residues. The CDR3 loop reads CASSLYSGNTIYF. The CDR3, as DNA: TGTGCCAGCAGCTTATACTCAGGAAACACCATATATTTT. Full variable domain (remainder filled in from reference TRBV11-2 and TRBJ1-3): EAGVAQSPRYKIIEKRQSVAFWCNPISGHATLYWYQQILGQGPKLLIQFQNNGVVDDSQLPKDRFSAERLKGVDSTLKIQPAKLEDSAVYLCASSLYSGNTIYFGEGSWLTVV.

The rearrangement joins TRBV10-1 to TRBJ1-2, with a weak D call TRBD1 (6 bases). Trimming left V 8 bases short and J 2 bases short, with 12 bases between. CDR3 length: 13 residues. The germline V gene has CDR1 WNHNN and CDR2 SYGVQD (reference sequence). CDR3 nucleotides: TGCGCCAGCGCCAGGGGATGGAACTATGGCTACACCTTC. Translated, it gives CASARGWNYGYTF.

The chain couples TRBV6-4 to TRBJ1-1; D call uncertain. CDR1 and CDR2 from the germline V gene are MRHNA and SNTAGT. This CDR3 contains 13 residues. V lost 2 bases and J 2 bases, leaving 6 bases between the germline ends. Here the CDR3 reads CASSDQENTEAFF. DNA of the CDR3: TGTGCCAGCAGTGACCAGGAAAACACTGAAGCTTTCTTT.

Worth noting for this clone: At the DNA level, this CDR3 is encoded by other sequences in the same sample as well. The chain has TRBV11-3 and TRBJ2-7; no clear D. V shed 1 base and J shed 0 bases, with 4 bases lying between them. The CDR3 contains 13 residues. Germline CDR1 is SGHNT and CDR2 is YENEEA. In nucleotides, the CDR3 is TGTGCCAGCAGCTTAGGGAGCTCCTACGAGCAGTACTTC. This translates into CASSLGSSYEQYF.

V gene TRBV2 combines with J gene TRBJ2-1; TRBD2 matches 8 bases. CDR3 length equals 14 residues. Germline CDR1 SNHLY, CDR2 FYNNEI. With V trimmed by 2 bases and J by 8 bases, 5 bases remained unmatched. CDR3 DNA sequence: TGTGCCAGCAGTGAACGGGGAGCGGGGGATGAGCAGTTCTTC. Protein sequence: CASSERGAGDEQFF. Based on the CDR3 plus reference TRBV2 and TRBJ2-1, the full variable domain is EPEVTQTPSHQVTQMGQEVILRCVPISNHLYFYWYRQILGQKVEFLVSFYNNEISEKSEIFDDQFSVERPDGSNFTLKIRSTKLEDSAMYFCASSERGAGDEQFFGPGTRLTVL.

Turning to this clone: At one of its ends the junction is not consistent with the germline gene, which may arise from a read error. This chain joins TRBV7-9 and TRBJ2-7; the D gene is possibly TRBD1 (6 bases). The CDR3 is 11 residues long. The germline gives CDR1 SEHNR, CDR2 FQNEAQ (reference sequence). The CDR3 loop reads CSSSLQGKQYF. The CDR3 DNA follows: TGTTCCAGCAGCTTACAGGGTAAGCAGTACTTC.

CDR3 sequence reads: CSVGGQGVAYEQYF. In DNA form, the CDR3 reads TGCAGCGTTGGGGGACAGGGGGTGGCCTACGAGCAGTACTTC. The chain combines TRBV29-1 with TRBJ2-7; 11 bases align to TRBD1. V lost 4 bases, J lost 2 bases, and 4 bases stayed unmatched. Germline CDR1 and CDR2: SQVTM and ANQGSEA. The CDR3 consists of 14 residues.

The genes are TRBV7-2 and TRBJ1-2; maybe TRBD1 (5 bases). CDR1 and CDR2 (germline): SGHTA, FQGNSA. The CDR3 totals 15 residues. Trimming stripped 4 bases from V and 4 bases from J, with 16 bases between. The CDR3 protein is CASSSWEGLGYGYTF. CDR3 bases: TGTGCCAGCAGCTCGTGGGAGGGGTTGGGCTATGGCTACACCTTC.